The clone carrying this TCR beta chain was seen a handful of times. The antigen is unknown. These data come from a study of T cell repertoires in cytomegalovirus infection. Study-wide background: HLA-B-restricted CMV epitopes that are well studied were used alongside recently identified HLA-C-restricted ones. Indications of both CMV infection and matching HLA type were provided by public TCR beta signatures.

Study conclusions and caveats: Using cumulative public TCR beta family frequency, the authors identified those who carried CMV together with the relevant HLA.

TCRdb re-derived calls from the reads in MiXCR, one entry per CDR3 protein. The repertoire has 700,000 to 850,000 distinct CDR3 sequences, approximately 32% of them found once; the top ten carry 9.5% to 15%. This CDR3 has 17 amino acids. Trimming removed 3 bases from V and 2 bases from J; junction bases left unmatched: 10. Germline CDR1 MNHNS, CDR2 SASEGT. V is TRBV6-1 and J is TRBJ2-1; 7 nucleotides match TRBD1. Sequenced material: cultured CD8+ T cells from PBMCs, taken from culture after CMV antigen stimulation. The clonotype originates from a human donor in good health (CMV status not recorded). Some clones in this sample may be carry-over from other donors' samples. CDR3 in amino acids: CASSESPGTEPYNEQFF. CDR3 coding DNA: TGTGCCAGCAGTGAGTCCCCCGGGACAGAGCCCTACAATGAGCAGTTCTTC.